The source of this T cell receptor (beta chain) is a study of blood T cell repertoires in COVID-19. Turning to the study itself: Sites in the United States, Italy and Spain provided acute and convalescent COVID-19 samples.

Per the authors' pipeline: Quantification of nucleated cells was approximated via reference gene primer amplification. Here immunoSEQ multiplex PCR was the method, and the copy in TCRdb shows in-frame clones only, minus some. V, J and clone size are those of that table, while D and trimming were read from the DNA. The sample includes approximately 190,000 clones, under 90% of them seen just once. The sequence was obtained from a man younger than 40 with active or convalescent COVID-19. Sequenced sample: peripheral blood.

The CDR3 region is CASSLVPTGLAPNNEQFF. As DNA, the CDR3 is TGTGCCAGCAGCTTAGTGCCTACCGGGCTAGCGCCGAACAATGAGCAGTTCTTC. This chain links TRBV7-2 with TRBJ2-1, with D tentatively TRBD2 (6 bases). The CDR3 is made up of 18 amino acids. The V end lost 1 base, the J end lost 5 bases, and 21 bases lay between the germline ends. Germline CDR1 SGHTA, CDR2 FQGNSA.